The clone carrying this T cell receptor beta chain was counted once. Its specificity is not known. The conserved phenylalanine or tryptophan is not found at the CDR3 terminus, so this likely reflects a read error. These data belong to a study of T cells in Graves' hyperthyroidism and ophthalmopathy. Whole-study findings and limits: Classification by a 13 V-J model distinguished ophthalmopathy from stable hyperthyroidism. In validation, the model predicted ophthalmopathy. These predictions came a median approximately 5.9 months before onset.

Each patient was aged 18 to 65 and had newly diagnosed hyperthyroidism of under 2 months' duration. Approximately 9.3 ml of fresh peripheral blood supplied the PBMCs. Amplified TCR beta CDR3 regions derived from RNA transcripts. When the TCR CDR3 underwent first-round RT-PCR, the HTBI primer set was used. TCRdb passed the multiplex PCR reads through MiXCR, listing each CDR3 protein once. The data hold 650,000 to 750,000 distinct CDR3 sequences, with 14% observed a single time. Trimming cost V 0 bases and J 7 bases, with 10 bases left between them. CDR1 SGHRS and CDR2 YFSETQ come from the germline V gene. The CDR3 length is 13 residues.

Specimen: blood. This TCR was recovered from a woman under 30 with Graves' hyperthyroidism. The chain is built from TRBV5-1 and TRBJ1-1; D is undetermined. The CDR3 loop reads CASSLDGVGEAFL. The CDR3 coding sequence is TGCGCCAGCAGCTTGGATGGGGTAGGTGAAGCTTTCTTG.